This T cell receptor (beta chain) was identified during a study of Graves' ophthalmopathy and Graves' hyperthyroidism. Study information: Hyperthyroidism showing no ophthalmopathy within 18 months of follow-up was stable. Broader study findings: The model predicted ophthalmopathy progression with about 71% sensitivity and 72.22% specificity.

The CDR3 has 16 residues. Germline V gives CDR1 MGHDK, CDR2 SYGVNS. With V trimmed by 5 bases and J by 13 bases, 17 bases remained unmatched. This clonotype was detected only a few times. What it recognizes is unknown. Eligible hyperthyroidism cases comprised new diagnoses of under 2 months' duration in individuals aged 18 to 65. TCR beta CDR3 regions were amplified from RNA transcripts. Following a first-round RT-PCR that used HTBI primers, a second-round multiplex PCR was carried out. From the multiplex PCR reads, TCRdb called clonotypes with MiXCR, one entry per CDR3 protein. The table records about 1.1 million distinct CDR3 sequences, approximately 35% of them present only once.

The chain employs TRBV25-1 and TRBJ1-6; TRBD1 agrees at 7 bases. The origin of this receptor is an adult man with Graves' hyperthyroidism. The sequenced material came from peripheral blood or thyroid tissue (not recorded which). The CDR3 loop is CASSLFPQTGSFPLHF. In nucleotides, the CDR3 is TGTGCCAGCAGTTTATTTCCCCAGACAGGGTCCTTCCCCCTCCACTTT.